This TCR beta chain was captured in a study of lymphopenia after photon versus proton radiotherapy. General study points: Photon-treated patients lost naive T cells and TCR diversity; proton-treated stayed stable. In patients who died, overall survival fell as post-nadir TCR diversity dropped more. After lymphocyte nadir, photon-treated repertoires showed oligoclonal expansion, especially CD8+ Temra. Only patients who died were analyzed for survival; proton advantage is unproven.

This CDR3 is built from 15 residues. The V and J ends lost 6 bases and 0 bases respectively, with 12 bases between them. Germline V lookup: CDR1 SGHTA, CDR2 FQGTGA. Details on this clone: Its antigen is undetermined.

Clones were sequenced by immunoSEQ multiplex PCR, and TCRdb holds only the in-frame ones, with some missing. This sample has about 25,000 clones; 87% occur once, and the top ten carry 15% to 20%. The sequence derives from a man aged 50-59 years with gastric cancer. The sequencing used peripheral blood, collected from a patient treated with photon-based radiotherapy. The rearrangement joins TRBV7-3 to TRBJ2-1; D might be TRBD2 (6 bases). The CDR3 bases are TGTGCCAGCAGTTCTAGCGCTAGCTCCTACAATGAGCAGTTCTTC. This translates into CASSSSASSYNEQFF.